This T cell receptor (beta chain) originates from a study of OX40 agonist ivuxolimab in advanced cancers. Germline-derived CDR1 and CDR2 are SNHLY and FYNNEI. V shed 3 bases and J shed 0 bases, with 15 bases lying between them. This CDR3 is 17 amino acids long. Libraries were prepared by immunoSEQ multiplex PCR; TCRdb keeps only in-frame clonotypes and omits some of them. This repertoire shows some 34,000 clones, approximately 81% found once; its top ten account for 9.5% to 15%. This clone was seen only a few times. The sequencing used CD4+ or CD8+ T cells sorted from blood, collected in a trial of the OX40 agonist ivuxolimab. The TCR sequence derives from an adult with an advanced solid tumor such as melanoma, head and neck, liver or kidney cancer. V gene TRBV2 combines with J gene TRBJ1-3; a weak D match, TRBD1 (5 bases). The CDR3 nucleotides read TGTGCCAGCAGTGATACCGGGACTGATGACTCTGGAAACACCATATATTTT. Protein: CASSDTGTDDSGNTIYF. The full variable domain, with the rest looked up from reference TRBV2 and TRBJ1-3, is EPEVTQTPSHQVTQMGQEVILRCVPISNHLYFYWYRQILGQKVEFLVSFYNNEISEKSEIFDDQFSVERPDGSNFTLKIRSTKLEDSAMYFCASSDTGTDDSGNTIYFGEGSWLTVV.